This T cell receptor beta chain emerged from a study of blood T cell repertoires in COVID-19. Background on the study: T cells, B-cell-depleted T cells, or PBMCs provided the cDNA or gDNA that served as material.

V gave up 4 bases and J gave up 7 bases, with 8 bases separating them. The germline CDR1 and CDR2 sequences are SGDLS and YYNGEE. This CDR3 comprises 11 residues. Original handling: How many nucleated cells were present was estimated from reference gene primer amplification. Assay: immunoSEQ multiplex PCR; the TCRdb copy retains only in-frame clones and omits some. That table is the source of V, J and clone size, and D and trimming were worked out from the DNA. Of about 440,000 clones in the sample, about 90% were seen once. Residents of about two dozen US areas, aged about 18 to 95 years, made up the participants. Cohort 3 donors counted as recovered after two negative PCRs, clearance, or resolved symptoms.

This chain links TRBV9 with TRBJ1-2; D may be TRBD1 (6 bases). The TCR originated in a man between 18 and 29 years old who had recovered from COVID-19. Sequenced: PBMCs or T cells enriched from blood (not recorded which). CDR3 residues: CASSPGVGYTF. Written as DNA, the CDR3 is TGTGCCAGCAGCCCAGGGGTTGGCTACACCTTC.